The clone carrying this TCR beta chain appeared many times. Its antigen is not identified. A second roughly 6 to 12 cycle PCR used barcoded and J-beta primers. TCRdb reprocessed the 5' RACE reads with MiXCR, giving one entry per CDR3 protein. The sample shows hundreds of thousands of distinct CDR3 sequences, 29% of them seen only once. This entry comes from a study of blood T cells in healthy people across ages. Study-wide findings and caveats: Nothing was known about donor CMV status, and this possibly confounded expanded clonotype changes. Per million T cells, TCR beta diversity dropped roughly linearly as age increased. Diversity was higher, and naive CD4+ cells more numerous, in long-lived donors than in aged donors.

CDR3 length equals 16 residues. Germline CDR1 is LNHNV and CDR2 is YYDKDF (reference sequence). Trimming cost V 0 bases and J 4 bases, with 13 bases left between them. Material: blood. This chain links TRBV15 with TRBJ1-5, with D possibly TRBD1 on 6 matching bases. This receptor was taken from a woman aged 80 or over in good health. The DNA for the CDR3 is TGTGCCACCAGCAGAGATTTAGGACAGCGAAATCAGCCCCAGCATTTT. It translates to CATSRDLGQRNQPQHF.